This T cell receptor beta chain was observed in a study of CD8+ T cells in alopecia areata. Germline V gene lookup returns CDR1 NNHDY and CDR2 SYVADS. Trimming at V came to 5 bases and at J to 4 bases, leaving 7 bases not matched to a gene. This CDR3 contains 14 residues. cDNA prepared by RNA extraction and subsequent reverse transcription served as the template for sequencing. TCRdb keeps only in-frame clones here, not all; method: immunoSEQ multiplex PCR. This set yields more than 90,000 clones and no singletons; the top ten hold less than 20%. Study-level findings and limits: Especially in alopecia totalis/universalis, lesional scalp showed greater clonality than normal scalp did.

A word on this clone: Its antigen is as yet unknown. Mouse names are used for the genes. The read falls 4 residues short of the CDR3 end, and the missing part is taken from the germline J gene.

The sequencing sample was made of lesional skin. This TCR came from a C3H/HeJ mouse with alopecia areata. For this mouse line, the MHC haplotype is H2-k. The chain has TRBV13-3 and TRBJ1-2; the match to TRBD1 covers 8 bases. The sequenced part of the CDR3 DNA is TGTGCCAGCAGAGGGGCAGGGGGCACCTCC. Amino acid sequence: CASRGAGGTS. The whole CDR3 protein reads CASRGAGGTSDYTF.